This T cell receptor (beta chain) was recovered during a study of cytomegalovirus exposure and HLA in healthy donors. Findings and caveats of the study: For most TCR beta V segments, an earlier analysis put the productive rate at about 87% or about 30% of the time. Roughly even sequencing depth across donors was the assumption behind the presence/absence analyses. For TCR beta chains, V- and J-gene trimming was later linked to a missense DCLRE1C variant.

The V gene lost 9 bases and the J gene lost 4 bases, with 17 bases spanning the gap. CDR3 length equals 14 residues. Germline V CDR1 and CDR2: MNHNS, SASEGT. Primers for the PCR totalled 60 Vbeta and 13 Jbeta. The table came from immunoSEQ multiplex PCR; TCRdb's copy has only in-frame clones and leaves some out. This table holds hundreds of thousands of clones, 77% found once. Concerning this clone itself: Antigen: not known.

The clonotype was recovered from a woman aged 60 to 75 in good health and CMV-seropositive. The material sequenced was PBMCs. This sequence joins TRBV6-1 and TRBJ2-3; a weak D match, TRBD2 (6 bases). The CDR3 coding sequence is TGTGCCAGTCAGTGGGGGGAGTTGTCAGATACGCAGTATTTT. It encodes CASQWGELSDTQYF.